These 22 T cell receptor beta chains were all obtained from the same sample, sequenced in a study of preoperative IRX-2 immunotherapy in early breast cancer. Clones were sequenced by immunoSEQ multiplex PCR, and TCRdb holds only the in-frame ones, with some missing. The table lists 30,000 or so clones, roughly four fifths of them singletons, with just under 2.5% in the top ten. The sample's treatment: preoperative locoregional IRX-2 cytokine immunotherapy. The sample was lymph node tissue, taken from a patient treated with IRX-2 immunotherapy. These receptors all come from a human donor with breast cancer.

The chain uses TRBV29-1 and TRBJ2-5; 9 bases match TRBD2. Losses at the gene ends were 6 bases for V and 3 bases for J; bases not matched to a gene: 5. Germline V gives CDR1 SQVTM, CDR2 ANQGSEA. This CDR3 comprises 13 residues. CDR3 coding DNA: TGCAGCGTGAGACTAGCGGTCGAAGAGACCCAGTACTTC. It encodes CSVRLAVEETQYF.

The CDR3 spells CASSPGEGNQPQHF. CDR3 coding DNA: TGCGCCAGCAGCCCGGGAGAGGGCAATCAGCCCCAGCATTTT. The gene calls are TRBV5-1 and TRBJ1-5; unclear D gene. This CDR3 is built from 14 residues. V was pared by 4 bases and J by 2 bases, with 10 bases between. The germline V gene encodes CDR1 SGHRS and CDR2 YFSETQ.

This chain uses TRBV19 with TRBJ1-1; tentative D call: TRBD1 (6 bases). Germline lookup yields CDR1 LNHDA and CDR2 SQIVND (reference sequence). The V end was cut by 10 bases, the J end by 2 bases, with 14 bases between. This CDR3 has 13 amino acids. The CDR3 sequence is CATIRTENTEAFF. The CDR3 nucleotides read TGTGCCACCATAAGGACAGAAAACACTGAAGCTTTCTTT.

V usage is TRBV4-1 and J usage is TRBJ2-1, with D unclear. This CDR3 is built from 16 residues. The V and J ends lost 2 bases and 8 bases respectively, with 19 bases between them. Germline assignment: CDR1 MGHRA and CDR2 YSYEKL. The CDR3 here is CASSQILSGRAHEQFF. In DNA, the CDR3 is TGCGCCAGCAGCCAAATTCTAAGTGGTCGGGCACATGAGCAGTTCTTC.

This chain uses TRBV19 with TRBJ2-5; D tentatively fits TRBD1 or TRBD2 (5 bases each). Trimming stripped 3 bases from V and 4 bases from J, with 9 bases between. The CDR3 consists of 13 residues. The germline V gene has CDR1 LNHDA and CDR2 SQIVND (reference sequence). CDR3 sequence: CASSMRGAETQYF. The CDR3 nucleotides read TGTGCCAGTAGTATGAGAGGGGCAGAGACCCAGTACTTC.

The chain couples TRBV14 to TRBJ1-6, with D possibly TRBD1 on 6 matching bases. V lost 0 bases, J lost 6 bases, and 15 bases lay in between. This CDR3 region has 17 residues. Germline CDR1 reads SGHDN; CDR2 reads FVKESK. The CDR3 coding sequence is TGTGCCAGCAGCCAAGATGGTAGAAAGGGGGGTAATTCACCCCTCCACTTT. Translated, it gives CASSQDGRKGGNSPLHF.

V and J are TRBV29-1 and TRBJ2-5, with 7 bases matching TRBD2. Germline CDR1 is SQVTM and CDR2 is ANQGSEA. This CDR3 is 14 amino acids long. J lost 6 bases, V lost 6 bases, and 13 bases had no gene match. CDR3 DNA sequence: TGCAGCGTCATCCGGGACTATGCCAAGAAGACCCAGTACTTC. Its protein is CSVIRDYAKKTQYF.

This clone has only a few counts. The CDR3 spells CASSPRQGNTGELFF. CDR3 nucleotides: TGTGCCAGTAGTCCCCGACAGGGTAACACCGGGGAGCTGTTTTTT. V gene TRBV19 combines with J gene TRBJ2-2; 7 bases match TRBD1. Germline CDR1 and CDR2: LNHDA and SQIVND (reference sequence). This CDR3 contains 15 residues. V gave up 5 bases and J gave up 2 bases; unmatched junction bases: 5.

The gene calls are TRBV29-1 and TRBJ2-3; TRBD2 matches 12 bases. The V gene end was trimmed by 6 bases and the J gene end by 11 bases; junction bases not matched to a gene: 9. Germline V gene sequence: CDR1 SQVTM, CDR2 ANQGSEA. The CDR3 loop spans 13 amino acids. The CDR3 here is CSVLTSGGIRQYF. The CDR3 region has the DNA TGCAGCGTCCTGACTAGCGGGGGAATCAGGCAGTATTTT.

This sequence joins TRBV19 and TRBJ1-2, with a weak D call TRBD1 (5 bases). V was pared by 3 bases and J by 8 bases, with 13 bases between. CDR1 is LNHDA and CDR2 is SQIVND in the germline V gene (reference sequence). The CDR3 runs 13 residues. The CDR3 spells CASSIGGIRGYTF. Here the CDR3 DNA reads TGTGCCAGTAGTATCGGGGGAATAAGGGGCTACACCTTC.

This rearrangement joins TRBV18 to TRBJ2-7; 7 bases agree with TRBD1. Germline V gene data show CDR1 as KGHSH and CDR2 as LQKENI. CDR3 size: 13 residues. The J segment lost 2 bases and the V segment lost 8 bases, leaving 6 bases of the junction unmatched. CDR3 protein: CASQGQEAYEQYF. The DNA for the CDR3 is TGTGCCAGCCAAGGACAGGAAGCCTACGAGCAGTACTTC.

The genes are TRBV29-1 and TRBJ2-3; 12 nucleotides line up with TRBD2. The germline CDR1 and CDR2 sequences are SQVTM and ANQGSEA. This CDR3 contains 20 residues. V lost 2 bases, J lost 3 bases, and 18 bases stayed unmatched. The CDR3: CSVELGRGERLAGVTDTQYF. CDR3 in DNA: TGCAGCGTTGAACTTGGGAGGGGGGAAAGACTAGCGGGAGTGACAGATACGCAGTATTTT.

This rearrangement joins TRBV15 to TRBJ1-6, with D perhaps TRBD1 (6 bases). Trimming cost V 0 bases and J 7 bases, with 16 bases left between them. The CDR3 length is 17 residues. Germline V lookup: CDR1 LNHNV, CDR2 YYDKDF (reference sequence). Here the CDR3 reads CATSRDGRGHQNSPLHF. CDR3 sequence (DNA): TGTGCCACCAGCAGAGATGGTAGGGGACATCAGAATTCACCCCTCCACTTT.

CDR3 nucleotide sequence: TGCGCCAGCAGTCCCGCTACGGTTCGTACTGACACCGGGGAGCTGTTTTTT. This translates into CASSPATVRTDTGELFF. The chain recombines TRBV23-1 with TRBJ2-2; the D is unclear. TRBV23-1 is an ORF; its function is uncertain. The V gene lost 4 bases and the J gene lost 3 bases, with 18 bases spanning the gap. CDR3 length: 17 amino acids.

The V gene is TRBV1, the J gene TRBJ1-2. TRBV1 is deemed a pseudogene. The CDR3 has 12 amino acids. The CDR3 here is CASSQDGVRSTF. The CDR3 DNA reads TGCGCCAGCAGCCAAGATGGGGTCCGCTCCACCTTC.

This chain joins TRBV25-1 and TRBJ1-2; weak D call: TRBD1 (6 bases). Trimming removed 6 bases at V and 1 base at J, with 12 bases between. Germline V CDR1 and CDR2: MGHDK, SYGVNS. The CDR3 loop spans 14 amino acids. CDR3 DNA: TGTGCCAGCAGGAAAACAGGGTATAACTATGGCTACACCTTC. It codes for CASRKTGYNYGYTF.

The rearrangement links TRBV19 to TRBJ1-5; 12 bases are a match to TRBD1. The V gene end was trimmed by 6 bases and the J gene end by 3 bases; junction bases not matched to a gene: 3. The CDR3 loop spans 15 amino acids. Germline lookup yields CDR1 LNHDA and CDR2 SQIVND (reference sequence). CDR3 loop: CASRGQGAPNQPQHF. The DNA for the CDR3 is TGTGCCAGTAGGGGACAGGGGGCCCCCAATCAGCCCCAGCATTTT.

The rearrangement joins TRBV6-4 to TRBJ2-3, with D possibly matching TRBD2 (5 bases). Trimming cost V 8 bases and J 1 base, with 7 bases left between them. The CDR3 consists of 12 residues. Looked up from germline, CDR1 is MRHNA and CDR2 is SNTAGT. The CDR3 DNA follows: TGTGCCAGCGAGGGAGGCACAGATACGCAGTATTTT. It is translated as CASEGGTDTQYF.

The J gene is TRBJ1-2, the V gene TRBV28; D perhaps matches TRBD1 (5 bases). V was pared by 5 bases and J by 4 bases, with 14 bases between. The germline V gene has CDR1 MDHEN and CDR2 SYDVKM. This CDR3 contains 14 residues. CDR3 bases: TGTGCCAGCAGTCTATCAGGGACCATCTATGGCTACACCTTC. This encodes CASSLSGTIYGYTF.

V usage is TRBV28 and J usage is TRBJ1-5; D not certain. V was shortened by 6 bases and J by 4 bases, with 13 bases between the two germline ends. This CDR3 comprises 14 residues. CDR1 MDHEN and CDR2 SYDVKM come from the germline V gene. The DNA of the CDR3 is TGTGCCAGCAGGTCAATGCGGGCTAATCAGCCCCAGCATTTT. Residues: CASRSMRANQPQHF.

The V call is TRBV30, the J call TRBJ1-5; D is unresolved. Germline V gene sequence: CDR1 GTSNPN, CDR2 SVGIG (reference sequence). Trimming pared 0 bases from V and 3 bases from J, leaving 6 bases between. The CDR3 covers 13 residues. In DNA, the CDR3 is TGTGCCTGGAGTGTCCGGTACAATCAGCCCCAGCATTTT. This sequence encodes CAWSVRYNQPQHF.

V is TRBV22-1 and J is TRBJ2-3; the table gives TRBD2 as D, unverified against the DNA. TRBV22-1 is flagged as a pseudogene. The CDR3 contains 13 residues. CDR3 loop: CASTLAGTDTQYF. The DNA of the CDR3 is TGTGCCAGCACCCTTGCGGGCACAGATACGCAGTATTTT.